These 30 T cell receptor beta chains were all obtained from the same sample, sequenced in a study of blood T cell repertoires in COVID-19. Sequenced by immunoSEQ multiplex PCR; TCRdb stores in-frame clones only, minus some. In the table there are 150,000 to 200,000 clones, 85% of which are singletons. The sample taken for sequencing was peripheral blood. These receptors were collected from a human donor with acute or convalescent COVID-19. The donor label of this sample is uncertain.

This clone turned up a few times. CDR3 DNA: TGTGCCAGCAGCTTCGGGACAGGGCTCTACGAGCAGTACTTC. As protein: CASSFGTGLYEQYF. The J gene is TRBJ2-7, the V gene TRBV7-9, with TRBD1 matching over 9 bases. Per germline, CDR1 SEHNR and CDR2 FQNEAQ (reference sequence). The CDR3 consists of 14 residues. J lost 3 bases, V lost 3 bases, and 3 bases had no gene match.

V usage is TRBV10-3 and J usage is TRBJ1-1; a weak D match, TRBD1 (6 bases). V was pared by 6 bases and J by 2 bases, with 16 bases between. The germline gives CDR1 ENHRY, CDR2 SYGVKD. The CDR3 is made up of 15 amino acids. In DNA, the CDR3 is TGTGCCATCAGGGCCACCTCAGGGGATAACACTGAAGCTTTCTTT. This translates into CAIRATSGDNTEAFF.

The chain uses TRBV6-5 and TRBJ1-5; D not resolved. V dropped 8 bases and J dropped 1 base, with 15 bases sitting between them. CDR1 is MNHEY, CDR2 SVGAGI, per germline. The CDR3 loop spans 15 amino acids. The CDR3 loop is CASGRAGRSNQPQHF. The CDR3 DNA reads TGTGCCAGCGGTCGGGCGGGGAGGAGCAATCAGCCCCAGCATTTT.

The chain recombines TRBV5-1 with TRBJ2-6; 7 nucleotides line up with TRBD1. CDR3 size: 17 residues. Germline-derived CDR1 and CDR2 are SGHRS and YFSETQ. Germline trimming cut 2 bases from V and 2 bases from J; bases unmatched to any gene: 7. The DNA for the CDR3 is TGCGCCAGCAGCTTTGACAGGGTTAGCGCTGGGGCCAACGTCCTGACTTTC. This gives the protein CASSFDRVSAGANVLTF. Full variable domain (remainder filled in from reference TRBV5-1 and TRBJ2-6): KAGVTQTPRYLIKTRGQQVTLSCSPISGHRSVSWYQQTPGQGLQFLFEYFSETQRNKGNFPGRFSGRQFSNSRSEMNVSTLELGDSALYLCASSFDRVSAGANVLTFGAGSRLTVL.

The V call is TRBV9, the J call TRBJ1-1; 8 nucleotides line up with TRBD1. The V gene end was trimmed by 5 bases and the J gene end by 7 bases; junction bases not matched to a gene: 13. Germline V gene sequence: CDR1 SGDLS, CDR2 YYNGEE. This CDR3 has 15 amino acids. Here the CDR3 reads CASSRTPGQEIEAFF. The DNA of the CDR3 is TGTGCCAGCAGTCGCACACCGGGACAGGAAATTGAAGCTTTCTTT.

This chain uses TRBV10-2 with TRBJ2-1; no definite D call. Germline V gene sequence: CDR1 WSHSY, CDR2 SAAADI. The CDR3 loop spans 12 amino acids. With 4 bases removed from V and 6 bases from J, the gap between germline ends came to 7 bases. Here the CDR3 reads CASSAVLNEQFF. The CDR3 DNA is TGCGCCAGCAGTGCCGTACTCAATGAGCAGTTCTTC.

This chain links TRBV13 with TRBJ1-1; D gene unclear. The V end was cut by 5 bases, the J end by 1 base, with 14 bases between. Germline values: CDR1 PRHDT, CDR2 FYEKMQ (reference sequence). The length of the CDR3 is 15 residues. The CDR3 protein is CASSPIRGGNTEAFF. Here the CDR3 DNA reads TGTGCCAGCAGCCCCATCCGGGGAGGGAACACTGAAGCTTTCTTT.

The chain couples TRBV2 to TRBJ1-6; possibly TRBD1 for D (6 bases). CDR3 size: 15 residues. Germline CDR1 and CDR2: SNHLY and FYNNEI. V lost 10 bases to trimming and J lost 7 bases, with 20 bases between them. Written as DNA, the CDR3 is TGTGCCACCACTACGGCCAGGGGTGGAAATTCACCCCTCCACTTT. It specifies CATTTARGGNSPLHF.

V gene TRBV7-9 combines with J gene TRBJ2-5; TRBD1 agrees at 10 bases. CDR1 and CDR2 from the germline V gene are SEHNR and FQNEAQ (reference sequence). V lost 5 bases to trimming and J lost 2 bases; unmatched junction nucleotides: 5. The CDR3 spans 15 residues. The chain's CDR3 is CASSPRDRGQETQYF. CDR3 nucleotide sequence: TGTGCCAGCAGCCCCCGGGACAGGGGACAAGAGACCCAGTACTTC.

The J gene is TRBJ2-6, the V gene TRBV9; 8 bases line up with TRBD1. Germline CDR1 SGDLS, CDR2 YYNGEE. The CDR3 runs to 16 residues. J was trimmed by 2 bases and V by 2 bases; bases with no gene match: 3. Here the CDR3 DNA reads TGTGCCAGCAGCGTGGAGGACAGGGCTGGGGCCAACGTCCTGACTTTC. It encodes CASSVEDRAGANVLTF.

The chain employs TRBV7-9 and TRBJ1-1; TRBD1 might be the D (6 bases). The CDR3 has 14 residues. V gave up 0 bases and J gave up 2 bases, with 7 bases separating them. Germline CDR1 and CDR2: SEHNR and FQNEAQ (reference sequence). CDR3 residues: CASSLAQGNTEAFF. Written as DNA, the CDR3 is TGTGCCAGCAGCTTAGCACAGGGCAACACTGAAGCTTTCTTT.

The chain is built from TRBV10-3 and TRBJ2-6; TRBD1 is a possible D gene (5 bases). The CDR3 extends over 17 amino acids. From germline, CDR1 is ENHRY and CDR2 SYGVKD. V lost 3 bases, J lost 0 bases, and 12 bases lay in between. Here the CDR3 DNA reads TGTGCCATCAGTGACCCGACAGCTCTCTCTGGGGCCAACGTCCTGACTTTC. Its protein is CAISDPTALSGANVLTF.

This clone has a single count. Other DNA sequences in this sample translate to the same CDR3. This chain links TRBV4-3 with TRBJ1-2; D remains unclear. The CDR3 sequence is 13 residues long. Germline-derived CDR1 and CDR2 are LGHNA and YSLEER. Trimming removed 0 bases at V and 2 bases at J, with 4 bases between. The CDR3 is CASSQDTNYGYTF. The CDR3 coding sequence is TGCGCCAGCAGCCAAGACACAAACTATGGCTACACCTTC.

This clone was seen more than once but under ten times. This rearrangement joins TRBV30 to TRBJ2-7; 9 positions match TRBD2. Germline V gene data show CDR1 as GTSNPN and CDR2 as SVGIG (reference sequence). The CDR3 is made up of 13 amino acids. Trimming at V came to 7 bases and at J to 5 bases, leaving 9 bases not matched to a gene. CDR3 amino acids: CASKGLAGHEQYF. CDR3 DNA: TGTGCCTCTAAGGGACTAGCAGGCCACGAGCAGTACTTC.

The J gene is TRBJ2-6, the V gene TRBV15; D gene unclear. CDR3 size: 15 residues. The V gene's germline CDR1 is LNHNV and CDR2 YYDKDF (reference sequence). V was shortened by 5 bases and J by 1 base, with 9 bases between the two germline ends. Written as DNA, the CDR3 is TGTGCCACCAGCCTTGGTGAGTCTGGGGCCAACGTCCTGACTTTC. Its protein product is CATSLGESGANVLTF.

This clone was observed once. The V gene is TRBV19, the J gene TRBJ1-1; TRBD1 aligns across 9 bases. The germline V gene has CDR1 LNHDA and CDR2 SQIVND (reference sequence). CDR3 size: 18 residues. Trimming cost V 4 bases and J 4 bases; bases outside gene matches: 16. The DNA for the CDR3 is TGTGCCAGTAGTAGCTTACAGGGGGCCGTCGATGGGGGCACTGAAGCTTTCTTT. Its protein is CASSSLQGAVDGGTEAFF.

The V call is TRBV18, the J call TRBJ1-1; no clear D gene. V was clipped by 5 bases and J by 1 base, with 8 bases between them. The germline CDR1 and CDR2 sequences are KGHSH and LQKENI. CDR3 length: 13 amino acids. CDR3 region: CASSSSRNTEAFF. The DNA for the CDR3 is TGTGCCAGCTCATCGAGCCGGAACACTGAAGCTTTCTTT.

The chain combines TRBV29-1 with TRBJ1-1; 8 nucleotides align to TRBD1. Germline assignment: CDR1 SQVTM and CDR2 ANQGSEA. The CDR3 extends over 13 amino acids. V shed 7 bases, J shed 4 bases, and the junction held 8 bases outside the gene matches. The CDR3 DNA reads TGCAGCGGGCGACAGGGGAGGGCCACTGAAGCTTTCTTT. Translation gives CSGRQGRATEAFF.

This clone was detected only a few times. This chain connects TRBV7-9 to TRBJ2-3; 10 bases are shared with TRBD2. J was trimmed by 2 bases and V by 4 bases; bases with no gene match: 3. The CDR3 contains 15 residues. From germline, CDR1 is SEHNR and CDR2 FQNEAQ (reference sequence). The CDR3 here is CASSSGTSDTDTQYF. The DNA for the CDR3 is TGTGCCAGCAGCTCCGGGACTAGCGACACAGATACGCAGTATTTT.

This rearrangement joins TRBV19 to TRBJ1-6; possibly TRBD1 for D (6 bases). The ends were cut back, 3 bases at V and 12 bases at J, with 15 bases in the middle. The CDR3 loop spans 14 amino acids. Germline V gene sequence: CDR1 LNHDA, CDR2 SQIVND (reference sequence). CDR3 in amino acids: CASSIAGQPKPLHF. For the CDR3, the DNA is TGTGCCAGTAGTATCGCTGGACAGCCCAAACCCCTCCACTTT.

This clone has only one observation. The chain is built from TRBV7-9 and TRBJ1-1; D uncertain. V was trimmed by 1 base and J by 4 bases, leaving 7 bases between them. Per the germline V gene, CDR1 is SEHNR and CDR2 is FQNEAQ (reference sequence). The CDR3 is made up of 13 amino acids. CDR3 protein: CASSLEWSTEAFF. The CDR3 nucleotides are TGTGCCAGCAGCTTAGAATGGAGCACTGAAGCTTTCTTT.

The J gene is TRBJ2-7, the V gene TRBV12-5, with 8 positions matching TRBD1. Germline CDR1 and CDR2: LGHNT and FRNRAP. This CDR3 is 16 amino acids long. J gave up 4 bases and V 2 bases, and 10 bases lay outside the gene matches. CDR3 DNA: TGTGCTAGTGGTTTGTTCGACAGGGGTCTATCATACGAGCAGTACTTC. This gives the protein CASGLFDRGLSYEQYF.

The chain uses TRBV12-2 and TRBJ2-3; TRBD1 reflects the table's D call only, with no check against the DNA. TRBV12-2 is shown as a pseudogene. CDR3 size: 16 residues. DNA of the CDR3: TGTGCAAGTCGCTTAGCGGGGACAGGGAGGCCAGATACGCAGTATTTT. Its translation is CASRLAGTGRPDTQYF.

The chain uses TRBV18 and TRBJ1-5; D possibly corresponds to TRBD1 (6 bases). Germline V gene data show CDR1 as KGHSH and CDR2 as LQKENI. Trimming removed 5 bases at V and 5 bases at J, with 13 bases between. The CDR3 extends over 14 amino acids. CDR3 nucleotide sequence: TGTGCCAGCTCAGCCGGACAGAGAGATCAGCCCCAGCATTTT. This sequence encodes CASSAGQRDQPQHF.

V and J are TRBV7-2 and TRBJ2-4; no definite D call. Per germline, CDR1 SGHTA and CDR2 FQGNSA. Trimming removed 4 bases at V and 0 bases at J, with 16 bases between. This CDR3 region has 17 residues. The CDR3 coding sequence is TGTGCCAGCAGCTCCCCCTCAAGCCCTCTAGCCAAAAACATTCAGTACTTC. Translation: CASSSPSSPLAKNIQYF.

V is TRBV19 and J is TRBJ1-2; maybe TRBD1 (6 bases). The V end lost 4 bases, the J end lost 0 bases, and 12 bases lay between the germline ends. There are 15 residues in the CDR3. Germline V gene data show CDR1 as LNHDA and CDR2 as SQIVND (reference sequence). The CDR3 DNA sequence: TGTGCCAGTAGTACGCACAGGGAAGCTAACTATGGCTACACCTTC. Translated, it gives CASSTHREANYGYTF.

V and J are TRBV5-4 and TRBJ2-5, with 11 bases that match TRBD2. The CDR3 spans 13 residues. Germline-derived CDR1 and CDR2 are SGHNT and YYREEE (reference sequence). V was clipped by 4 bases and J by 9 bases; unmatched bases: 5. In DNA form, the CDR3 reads TGTGCCAGCAGCCCCGGGACTAGCGGTTCCCAGTACTTC. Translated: CASSPGTSGSQYF.

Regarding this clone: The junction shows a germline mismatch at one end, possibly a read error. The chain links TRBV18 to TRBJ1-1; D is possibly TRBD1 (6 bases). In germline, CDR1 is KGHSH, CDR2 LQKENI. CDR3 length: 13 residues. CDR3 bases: TGTGCCAGCTCGCCACAGGGAGGCACTGAAGCTTTCTTT. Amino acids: CASSPQGGTEAFF.

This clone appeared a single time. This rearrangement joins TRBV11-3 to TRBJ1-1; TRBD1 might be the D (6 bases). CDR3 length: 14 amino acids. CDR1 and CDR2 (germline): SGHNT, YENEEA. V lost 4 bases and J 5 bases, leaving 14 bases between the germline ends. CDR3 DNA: TGTGCCAGCAGCTCTCTACCAAGGGGGACTGAAGCTTTCTTT. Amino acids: CASSSLPRGTEAFF.

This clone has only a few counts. The CDR3 nucleotides are TGTGCCAGCAGCCCGGGAAGGACGCTTTATAATTCACCCCTCCACTTT. It is translated as CASSPGRTLYNSPLHF. The chain uses TRBV5-5 and TRBJ1-6; no reliable D call. CDR1 is SGHKS and CDR2 is YYEKEE in the germline V gene (reference sequence). Trimming pared 4 bases from V and 4 bases from J, leaving 15 bases between. The CDR3 extends over 16 amino acids.